This TCR beta chain appears in the sequencing data of a study of shared clonotypes between healthy human individuals. Study-level results: Naive subsets tended to show greater estimated richness than memory subsets.

Per germline, CDR1 KGHSH and CDR2 LQKENI. The CDR3 runs to 16 residues. V was shortened by 3 bases and J by 1 base, with 15 bases between the two germline ends. Measured with immunoSEQ multiplex PCR; TCRdb has only the in-frame clones, and not every one. Counted here are 1.4 million or so clones, less than 99% occurring once; the ten biggest clones make up 0.36%. To note about this clone: Its target is unknown.

Input material: naive CD4+ T cells sorted from blood. Noted subset: CD45RA+ positively selected. This sequence originates from a man aged 30 to 45 in good health. This chain joins TRBV18 and TRBJ1-1; D ambiguous. The CDR3 region is CASSPLAVVENTEAFF. The CDR3 DNA follows: TGTGCCAGCTCACCTCTGGCAGTGGTGGAGAACACTGAAGCTTTCTTT.